This paragraph covers one TCR beta chain sequence. These data are taken from a study of blood T cell repertoires in COVID-19. As for the study in general: T cells, B-cell-depleted T cells, or PBMCs supplied cDNA or gDNA.

Only in-frame clones appear in the TCRdb table, and some are missing; sequencing was by immunoSEQ multiplex PCR. The table shows 400,000 or so clones, with approximately 89% occurring only once. CDR1 and CDR2 from the germline V gene are LNHDA and SQIVND (reference sequence). This CDR3 has 16 residues. V lost 5 bases, J lost 8 bases, and 15 bases stayed unmatched. This receptor was taken from a woman between 40 and 55 years old with COVID-19, enrolled during active disease. Input material: peripheral blood. J is TRBJ2-1 and V is TRBV19; 7 bases align to TRBD1. The CDR3 DNA reads as TGTGCCAGTAGTTCCTACCGGGACAGAGGTGGTGATGAGCAGTTCTTC. Translated, it gives CASSSYRDRGGDEQFF.